Below are 17 T cell receptor beta chains sequenced from a single sample in a study of regulatory T cells in long-lasting Graves disease. The time point here: persistent/refractory GD, antithyroid drugs over 5 years with positive TRAb. From PBMCs, RNA was extracted and then used to make the TCR library. Arm-PCR with iRepertoire HTBI primers amplified the CDR3 regions for these TCR beta libraries. TCRdb independently ran MiXCR on the multiplex PCR reads; one entry per CDR3 protein. Among some 340,000 distinct CDR3 sequences listed, approximately 23% were seen once. The sample was peripheral blood mononuclear cells (PBMCs), taken when the disease was refractory, from a patient treated with antithyroid drugs. These receptors all stem from a woman aged 40 to 50 with Graves disease.

The rearrangement links TRBV19 to TRBJ1-5, with D possibly TRBD1 on 6 matching bases. CDR3 size: 17 residues. Germline V gene lookup returns CDR1 LNHDA and CDR2 SQIVND (reference sequence). The V end was cut by 4 bases, the J end by 7 bases, with 23 bases between. The chain's CDR3 is CASSTAPGQTNGQPQHF. The DNA of the CDR3 is TGTGCCAGTAGTACCGCCCCCGGACAGACCAATGGCCAGCCCCAGCATTTT.

This clonotype was recorded a few times. The V gene is TRBV12-3 or TRBV12-4, the J gene TRBJ2-1; 11 positions agree with TRBD2. The CDR3 has 15 amino acids. The V gene end was trimmed by 6 bases and the J gene end by 7 bases; junction bases not matched to a gene: 8. In DNA form, the CDR3 reads TGTGCCAGCAGATCTCTAGCGGGAGGATGGAATGAGCAGTTCTTC. Protein sequence: CASRSLAGGWNEQFF.

The chain carries TRBV28 and TRBJ2-1; D not certain. Germline CDR1 and CDR2: MDHEN and SYDVKM. This CDR3 contains 13 residues. Deletions cut 5 bases from V and 7 bases from J, with 12 bases between. The CDR3 coding sequence is TGTGCCAGCAGTCCTCTCAGTGGTAATGAGCAGTTCTTC. Translating gives CASSPLSGNEQFF.

This clonotype has at least ten counts. This chain links TRBV28 with TRBJ1-1, with 8 positions matching TRBD1. With V trimmed by 6 bases and J by 0 bases, 9 bases remained unmatched. The germline gives CDR1 MDHEN, CDR2 SYDVKM. This CDR3 is 16 amino acids long. For the CDR3, the DNA is TGTGCCAGCAGCCCTGGGACAGGATTTATGAACACTGAAGCTTTCTTT. This gives the protein CASSPGTGFMNTEAFF.

As for this clonotype: A much larger clonotype is one base distant, so this may be a read error. The final CDR3 position lacks the conserved phenylalanine or tryptophan, pointing to a likely read error. J is TRBJ2-5 and V is TRBV13; a weak D match, TRBD1 (6 bases). Looked up from germline, CDR1 is PRHDT and CDR2 is FYEKMQ (reference sequence). This CDR3 is 15 amino acids long. Trimming removed 3 bases at V and 2 bases at J, with 13 bases between. CDR3 residues: CASSLGDTRQETQYL. The CDR3 DNA is TGTGCCAGCAGCTTGGGGGACACTAGACAAGAGACCCAGTACCTC.

This clonotype has a single count. The junction departs from germline at one end; a sequencing error may be responsible. This chain links TRBV28 with TRBJ2-7; the D call may be TRBD1 or TRBD2 (5 bases each). Germline loops: CDR1 MDHEN, CDR2 SYDVKM. The CDR3 is 13 amino acids. The CDR3, as DNA: TGTTCCAGCAACGGGACCCCTGACTACGAGCAGTACTTC. Translation gives CSSNGTPDYEQYF.

This clonotype was recorded a few times. The CDR3 is CASSGLADYNEQFF. Written as DNA, the CDR3 is TGTGCCAGCAGTGGACTAGCGGACTACAATGAGCAGTTCTTC. The J gene is TRBJ2-1, the V gene TRBV12-3 or TRBV12-4; 10 bases line up with TRBD2. The V gene end was trimmed by 5 bases and the J gene end by 3 bases; junction bases not matched to a gene: 1. The CDR3 covers 14 residues.

This clonotype was picked up a small number of times. This chain uses TRBV28 with TRBJ2-3; TRBD2 matches at 10 bases. The CDR3 sequence is 17 residues long. J lost 5 bases, V lost 7 bases, and 15 bases had no gene match. Germline V gene lookup returns CDR1 MDHEN and CDR2 SYDVKM. CDR3 sequence (DNA): TGTGCCAGCACCAACCAATGGCTAGCGGGAGCGGAAGATACGCAGTATTTT. Translation gives CASTNQWLAGAEDTQYF.

V usage is TRBV7-2 and J usage is TRBJ1-4, with D possibly matching TRBD1 (6 bases). Germline V lookup: CDR1 SGHTA, CDR2 FQGNSA. V was pared by 3 bases and J by 8 bases, with 13 bases between. This CDR3 region has 14 residues. CDR3 in amino acids: CASSLVQGREKLFF. The CDR3 region has the DNA TGTGCCAGCAGCTTGGTACAGGGAAGAGAAAAACTGTTTTTT.

This clonotype has a count of ten or more. This rearrangement joins TRBV28 to TRBJ2-7; D is possibly TRBD2 (6 bases). Looked up from germline, CDR1 is MDHEN and CDR2 is SYDVKM. There are 16 residues in the CDR3. V lost 1 base, J lost 3 bases, and 16 bases lay in between. In DNA, the CDR3 is TGTGCCAGCAGTTTATCATATTGGCAGGGAGGCTACGAGCAGTACTTC. The encoded protein is CASSLSYWQGGYEQYF.

The sample holds a few counts of this clonotype. The genes are TRBV20-1 and TRBJ2-7, with 8 bases aligning to TRBD1. CDR1 and CDR2 from the germline V gene are DFQATT and SNEGSKA (reference sequence). The V gene end was trimmed by 0 bases and the J gene end by 4 bases; junction bases not matched to a gene: 5. CDR3 length: 14 amino acids. CDR3 nucleotide sequence: TGCAGTGCTAGAGATGGGAACAGGGGGTACGAGCAGTACTTC. Translation gives CSARDGNRGYEQYF.

This clonotype was counted many times. The chain combines TRBV28 with TRBJ2-5, with a possible D match to TRBD2 (5 bases). CDR3 size: 14 residues. Trimming took off 9 bases at V and 5 bases at J, with 19 bases between the two ends. Germline V gives CDR1 MDHEN, CDR2 SYDVKM. CDR3 DNA: TGTGCCAGTCGAATGGCGGGCCCAAGGGAGACCCAGTACTTC. Its translation is CASRMAGPRETQYF.

This clonotype was recorded at least ten times. The chain couples TRBV28 to TRBJ2-7, with 11 bases aligning to TRBD2. This CDR3 is 16 amino acids long. In germline, CDR1 is MDHEN, CDR2 SYDVKM. Trimming removed 4 bases from V and 7 bases from J; junction bases left unmatched: 12. In DNA form, the CDR3 reads TGTGCCAGCAGTTCTCCAATAGCGGGAGGGCCGGGGGAGCAGTACTTC. Translating it yields CASSSPIAGGPGEQYF.

The genes are TRBV19 and TRBJ2-1; D remains ambiguous. Trimming stripped 4 bases from V and 7 bases from J, with 14 bases between. This CDR3 has 14 residues. Per the germline V gene, CDR1 is LNHDA and CDR2 is SQIVND (reference sequence). CDR3 region: CASSRVGGLNEQFF. In DNA form, the CDR3 reads TGTGCCAGTAGTAGGGTAGGCGGTTTGAATGAGCAGTTCTTC.

This clonotype was counted ten times or more. The rearrangement joins TRBV29-1 to TRBJ2-7; tentative D call: TRBD2 (6 bases). Trimming removed 3 bases at V and 4 bases at J, with 13 bases between. CDR1 is SQVTM, CDR2 ANQGSEA, per germline. The CDR3 sequence is 13 residues long. CDR3 sequence (DNA): TGCAGCGTTGAGGCCGGGGGAACGTACGAGCAGTACTTC. Translating it yields CSVEAGGTYEQYF.

The chain uses TRBV19 and TRBJ2-2, with 7 bases matching TRBD2. Trimming at V came to 6 bases and at J to 7 bases, leaving 11 bases not matched to a gene. The germline CDR1 and CDR2 sequences are LNHDA and SQIVND (reference sequence). The CDR3 runs 15 residues. CDR3 amino acids: CASSPLAGAGGELFF. The DNA for the CDR3 is TGTGCCAGTAGCCCCCTCGCGGGAGCGGGCGGGGAGCTGTTTTTT.

This clonotype is a singleton in its sample. This chain uses TRBV28 with TRBJ1-4; D not certain. The CDR3 spans 13 residues. Trimming took 6 bases from V and 5 from J, leaving 10 bases between them. The germline gives CDR1 MDHEN, CDR2 SYDVKM. As DNA, the CDR3 is TGTGCCAGCAGACCTATTGGCAATGAAAAACTGTTTTTT. Protein sequence: CASRPIGNEKLFF. The whole variable domain, filled in from reference TRBV28 and TRBJ1-4, reads DVKVTQSSRYLVKRTGEKVFLECVQDMDHENMFWYRQDPGLGLRLIYFSYDVKMKEKGDIPEGYSVSREKKERFSLILESASTNQTSMYLCASRPIGNEKLFFGSGTQLSVL.